A single sample gave rise to the 28 T cell receptor beta chains below, sequenced in a study of T cell repertoires in cytomegalovirus infection (dated 2019 in TCRdb). TCRdb names Illumina HiSeq 1500 as the instrument used. TCRdb reanalyzed the raw reads on its own, using fastp at Q25 for trimming and MiXCR for clone calling, and kept in-frame beta chains. Under each unique CDR3 protein, matching rows form one entry showing the most common genes and DNA. In this sample the table shows fewer than 400,000 distinct CDR3 sequences, roughly 20% of which occur a single time. The top ten clones comprise approximately 10% of the sample. Sequenced: PBMCs. These receptors all stem from a human donor in good health (CMV status not recorded). Some clones in this sample may be carry-over from other donors' samples.

The chain joins TRBV29-1 to TRBJ2-7, with a possible D match to TRBD2 (6 bases). The CDR3 is 15 amino acids. V lost 4 bases and J lost 0, with 16 bases in between. Germline values: CDR1 SQVTM, CDR2 ANQGSEA. The CDR3 region has the DNA TGCAGCGTTGCGAATCTAGCGTCGAGCTCCTACGAGCAGTACTTC. This encodes CSVANLASSSYEQYF.

V and J are TRBV11-2 and TRBJ2-5; 9 bases align to TRBD1. The CDR3 loop spans 14 amino acids. In germline, CDR1 is SGHAT, CDR2 FQNNGV. V was clipped by 6 bases and J by 5 bases; unmatched bases: 7. CDR3 residues: CASRPGQGRETQYF. The CDR3 region has the DNA TGTGCCAGCAGACCGGGACAGGGAAGGGAGACCCAGTACTTC.

The sample holds many counts of this clonotype. V gene TRBV7-8 combines with J gene TRBJ1-6, with 7 bases aligning to TRBD1. This CDR3 spans 15 amino acids. In germline, CDR1 is SGHVS, CDR2 FQNEAQ. The junction had 14 bases not matched to a gene; V was cut back by 5 bases and J by 13 bases. CDR3 sequence reads: CASSPYVTGEGPLHF. In nucleotides, the CDR3 is TGTGCCAGCAGCCCCTACGTAACAGGGGAAGGTCCCCTCCACTTT.

The V call is TRBV12-5, the J call TRBJ2-7; the D is unclear. The CDR3 runs to 13 residues. Germline V gives CDR1 LGHNT, CDR2 FRNRAP. V was cut by 2 bases and J by 1 base, with 6 bases left in between. The CDR3 nucleotides are TGTGCTAGTGGTTTGCCCCCGTCCTACGAGCAGTACTTC. It codes for CASGLPPSYEQYF.

Ten or more counts support this clonotype. The chain has TRBV5-1 and TRBJ1-5, with D possibly being TRBD1 (5 bases). There are 15 residues in the CDR3. Trimming stripped 4 bases from V and 2 bases from J, with 13 bases between. Germline lookup yields CDR1 SGHRS and CDR2 YFSETQ. CDR3 amino acids: CASSAVGGGNQPQHF. CDR3 coding DNA: TGCGCCAGCAGCGCTGTTGGGGGTGGCAATCAGCCCCAGCATTTT.

Many counts were recorded for this clonotype. The chain has TRBV20-1 and TRBJ1-1; unclear D gene. CDR1 and CDR2 (germline): DFQATT, SNEGSKA (reference sequence). This CDR3 contains 11 residues. The V end was cut by 1 base, the J end by 5 bases, with 5 bases between. As DNA, the CDR3 is TGCAGTGCTAGAGGTGGAACTGAAGCTTTCTTT. Protein sequence: CSARGGTEAFF.

In its sample, this clonotype was seen a few times. This CDR3 reads CSSGGYTF. The CDR3 DNA sequence: TGCAGCTCCGGTGGCTACACCTTC. The V and J genes are TRBV29-1 and TRBJ1-2; no clear D gene. Germline CDR1 and CDR2: SQVTM and ANQGSEA. V was pared by 8 bases and J by 7 bases, with 5 bases between. The length of the CDR3 is 8 residues.

The V call is TRBV6-2 or TRBV6-3, the J call TRBJ2-7, with 10 bases that match TRBD1. The CDR3 loop spans 14 amino acids. Losses at the gene ends were 7 bases for V and 7 bases for J; bases not matched to a gene: 10. Looked up from germline, CDR1 is MNHEY and CDR2 is SVGEGT. The CDR3 loop is CASTPGTGVEEQYF. The CDR3 nucleotides are TGTGCCAGCACCCCTGGGACAGGGGTTGAGGAGCAGTACTTC.

This clonotype has a count of ten or more. CDR3 DNA sequence: TGTGCCAGCGGAATCCGGGACACTAACACCGGGGAGCTGTTTTTT. This gives the protein CASGIRDTNTGELFF. V usage is TRBV7-8 and J usage is TRBJ2-2, with D possibly being TRBD1 (6 bases). Per germline, CDR1 SGHVS and CDR2 FQNEAQ. This CDR3 region has 15 residues. V lost 8 bases, J lost 2 bases, and 15 bases lay in between.

This clonotype was detected only a few times. The chain combines TRBV18 with TRBJ1-1, with unresolved D. Trimming stripped 3 bases from V and 6 bases from J, with 14 bases between. CDR1 is KGHSH and CDR2 is LQKENI in the germline V gene. The CDR3 is 14 residues long. As DNA, the CDR3 is TGTGCCAGCTCACCCCTAGAGTTACGGGCTGAAGCTTTCTTT. Translating it yields CASSPLELRAEAFF. Together with reference TRBV18 and TRBJ1-1, the CDR3 gives the full variable domain: NAGVMQNPRHLVRRRGQEARLRCSPMKGHSHVYWYRQLPEEGLKFMVYLQKENIIDESGMPKERFSAEFPKEGPSILRIQQVVRGDSAAYFCASSPLELRAEAFFGQGTRLTVV.

The chain joins TRBV5-4 to TRBJ2-3, with 7 positions matching TRBD2. V was clipped by 4 bases and J by 4 bases; unmatched bases: 9. The CDR3 loop spans 15 amino acids. Germline lookup yields CDR1 SGHNT and CDR2 YYREEE (reference sequence). The CDR3 sequence: CASSPGTTSADTQYF. The CDR3 DNA is TGTGCCAGCAGCCCCGGGACTACCTCCGCAGATACGCAGTATTTT.

This clonotype was observed a few times. This sequence joins TRBV25-1 and TRBJ1-2; TRBD1 aligns across 8 bases. The CDR3 is 15 amino acids. Germline CDR1 reads MGHDK; CDR2 reads SYGVNS. V lost 4 bases, J lost 4 bases, and 8 bases stayed unmatched. This CDR3 reads CASSGGQAKLYGYTF. CDR3 DNA sequence: TGTGCCAGCAGTGGGGGACAGGCCAAGCTCTATGGCTACACCTTC.

This clonotype appeared many times. The rearrangement uses TRBV7-2 and TRBJ1-6, with D possibly matching TRBD1 (5 bases). V was clipped by 3 bases and J by 3 bases, with 12 bases between them. Germline CDR1 SGHTA, CDR2 FQGNSA. The CDR3 spans 16 residues. The CDR3 region is CASSFSVQGYNSPLHF. The CDR3 DNA sequence: TGTGCCAGCAGCTTCAGCGTCCAGGGCTATAATTCACCCCTCCACTTT. The full variable domain, in which reference TRBV7-2 and TRBJ1-6 provide the parts outside the CDR3, is GAGVSQSPSNKVTEKGKDVELRCDPISGHTALYWYRQSLGQGLEFLIYFQGNSAPDKSGLPSDRFSAERTGGSVSTLTIQRTQQEDSAVYLCASSFSVQGYNSPLHFGNGTRLTVT.

The chain is built from TRBV18 and TRBJ2-1; possible D gene TRBD2, 6 bases. The CDR3 is 14 amino acids. V lost 0 bases, J lost 9 bases, and 12 bases lay in between. In germline, CDR1 is KGHSH, CDR2 LQKENI. The DNA of the CDR3 is TGTGCCAGCTCACCACCGAGGGCCGGGAGTGAGCAGTTCTTC. Translating gives CASSPPRAGSEQFF.

The J gene is TRBJ1-5, the V gene TRBV20-1, with D possibly being TRBD1 (5 bases). V lost 0 bases and J 5 bases, leaving 8 bases between the germline ends. CDR1 and CDR2 (germline): DFQATT, SNEGSKA (reference sequence). This CDR3 is built from 13 residues. CDR3 nucleotides: TGCAGTGCTAGAGAACTCAGGGATCAGCCCCAGCATTTT. Residues: CSARELRDQPQHF.

The chain carries TRBV2 and TRBJ1-5; no definite D call. The CDR3 sequence is 13 residues long. The ends were cut back, 9 bases at V and 7 bases at J, with 16 bases in the middle. The germline V gene has CDR1 SNHLY and CDR2 FYNNEI. The CDR3 protein is CASVRDLGQPQHF. CDR3 sequence (DNA): TGTGCCAGTGTACGGGATCTCGGGCAGCCCCAGCATTTT.

Many counts were recorded for this clonotype. The V call is TRBV12-3 or TRBV12-4, the J call TRBJ2-7; D not certain. V gave up 3 bases and J gave up 3 bases, with 9 bases separating them. The CDR3 sequence is 13 residues long. The DNA of the CDR3 is TGTGCCAGCAGTTTCGACAACCTCTACGAGCAGTACGTC. Its protein product is CASSFDNLYEQYV.

This clonotype was picked up many times. This chain links TRBV7-2 with TRBJ1-2; the D gene is possibly TRBD1 (5 bases). The CDR3 spans 15 residues. The germline V and J ends were trimmed by 11 bases and 6 bases, with 25 bases remaining between them. Germline V gene lookup returns CDR1 SGHTA and CDR2 FQGNSA. The CDR3 loop is CAGSGAVNSPNGYTF. CDR3 DNA sequence: TGTGCCGGCTCCGGGGCGGTTAATTCCCCGAATGGCTACACCTTC.

This clonotype was counted once. Here the CDR3 reads CSALQGLLYEQYF. The CDR3 region has the DNA TGCAGTGCTTTACAGGGTCTGCTCTACGAGCAGTACTTC. The genes are TRBV20-1 and TRBJ2-7, with D maybe TRBD1 (6 bases). Per germline, CDR1 DFQATT and CDR2 SNEGSKA (reference sequence). Trimming removed 5 bases at V and 3 bases at J, with 14 bases between. CDR3 size: 13 residues.

As concerns this clonotype: A much larger clone sits a single nucleotide away, making a read error possible. V gene TRBV14 combines with J gene TRBJ1-6; D perhaps matches TRBD1 (6 bases). CDR1 and CDR2 from the germline V gene are SGHDN and FVKESK. The length of the CDR3 is 15 residues. V was clipped by 4 bases and J by 4 bases, with 11 bases between them. This CDR3 is CASSPDRIYNSPLHF. CDR3 bases: TGTGCCAGCAGCCCCGACAGGATTTATAATTCACCCCTCCACTTT.

Many counts were recorded for this clonotype. The V and J genes are TRBV6-2 or TRBV6-3 and TRBJ2-6; no firm D call. Germline V gene lookup returns CDR1 MNHEY and CDR2 SVGEGT. CDR3 length: 15 residues. V dropped 2 bases and J dropped 0 bases, with 5 bases sitting between them. CDR3 DNA sequence: TGTGCCAGCAGTTACCGACCCTCTGGGGCCAACGTCCTGACTTTC. Protein product: CASSYRPSGANVLTF.

The rearrangement links TRBV7-9 to TRBJ1-1; D is uncertain. CDR1 is SEHNR, CDR2 FQNEAQ, per germline (reference sequence). There are 13 residues in the CDR3. Between the trimmed V and J ends, which lost 4 bases and 7 bases, there was a span of 13 bases. Here the CDR3 DNA reads TGTGCCAGCAGCTCTACAGACCGCCATGAAGCTTTCTTT. Amino acid sequence: CASSSTDRHEAFF.

The table lists this clonotype with many counts. The chain recombines TRBV4-3 with TRBJ2-6, with TRBD2 matching over 7 bases. Germline V gives CDR1 LGHNA, CDR2 YSLEER. The CDR3 loop spans 16 amino acids. Germline trimming cut 1 base from V and 8 bases from J; bases unmatched to any gene: 8. The CDR3 region is CASSQGTTGGSNVLTF. The CDR3 nucleotides read TGCGCCAGCAGCCAAGGGACAACCGGGGGGTCCAACGTCCTGACTTTC.

The chain combines TRBV29-1 with TRBJ2-1; the D gene could be TRBD1 or TRBD2 (5 bases each). This CDR3 is built from 12 residues. The V gene's germline CDR1 is SQVTM and CDR2 ANQGSEA. V gave up 4 bases and J gave up 9 bases, with 13 bases separating them. CDR3 amino acids: CSVVWGTGEQFF. CDR3 sequence (DNA): TGCAGCGTTGTATGGGGGACGGGTGAGCAGTTCTTC.

This clonotype turned up a few times. The V call is TRBV28, the J call TRBJ1-5, with no clear D. The CDR3 runs to 16 residues. Between the trimmed V and J ends, which lost 5 bases and 2 bases, there was a span of 16 bases. Per the germline V gene, CDR1 is MDHEN and CDR2 is SYDVKM. This CDR3 reads CASSILKGNGNQPQHF. The DNA of the CDR3 is TGTGCCAGCAGTATACTGAAGGGTAACGGCAATCAGCCCCAGCATTTT.

This clonotype was seen a single time. The J gene is TRBJ2-1, the V gene TRBV20-1; tentative D call: TRBD2 (6 bases). Deletions cut 6 bases from V and 5 bases from J, with 17 bases between. CDR3 size: 14 residues. Germline V CDR1 and CDR2: DFQATT, SNEGSKA (reference sequence). The CDR3 region has the DNA TGCAGTGCAGCCTCCCCGGCGGGGAACAATGAGCAGTTCTTC. Translating it yields CSAASPAGNNEQFF.

V gene TRBV6-5 combines with J gene TRBJ2-7, with a tentative D call TRBD2 (6 bases). V was clipped by 7 bases and J by 7 bases, with 17 bases between them. The CDR3 spans 13 residues. Germline V gene data show CDR1 as MNHEY and CDR2 as SVGAGI. CDR3: CASTPGNSGEQYF. CDR3 bases: TGTGCCAGCACCCCGGGGAACAGCGGGGAGCAGTACTTC.

Only a few counts were recorded for this clonotype. This chain's CDR3 is CSAPYISRGRAEAFF. The CDR3 DNA follows: TGCAGTGCCCCATATATTAGCAGGGGGCGAGCTGAAGCTTTCTTT. The chain carries TRBV20-1 and TRBJ1-1, with 8 positions matching TRBD1. CDR3 size: 15 residues. Germline values: CDR1 DFQATT, CDR2 SNEGSKA (reference sequence). The ends lost 6 bases at V and 6 bases at J; junction bases unmatched: 15.